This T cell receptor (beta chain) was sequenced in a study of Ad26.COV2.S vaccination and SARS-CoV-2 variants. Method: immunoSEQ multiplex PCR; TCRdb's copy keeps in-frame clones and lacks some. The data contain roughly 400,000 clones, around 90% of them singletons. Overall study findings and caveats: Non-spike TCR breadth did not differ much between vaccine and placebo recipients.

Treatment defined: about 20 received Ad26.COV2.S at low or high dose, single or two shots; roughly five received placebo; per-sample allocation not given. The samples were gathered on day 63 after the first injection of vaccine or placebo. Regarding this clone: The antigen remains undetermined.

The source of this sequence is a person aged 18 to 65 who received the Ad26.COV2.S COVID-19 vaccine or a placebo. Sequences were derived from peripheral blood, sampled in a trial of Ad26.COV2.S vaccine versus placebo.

Here the CDR3 reads CASSERGEGRDEQFF. CDR3 in DNA: TGTGCCAGCAGTGAAAGGGGGGAGGGCCGCGATGAGCAGTTCTTC. V is TRBV25-1 and J is TRBJ2-1; a weak D match, TRBD2 (7 bases). The CDR3 sequence is 15 residues long. Germline-derived CDR1 and CDR2 are MGHDK and SYGVNS. V gave up 2 bases and J gave up 8 bases, with 16 bases separating them.